The 7 T cell receptor beta chains given below trace back to one sample, sequenced in a study of neurological immune-mediated disorders. TCRdb independently ran MiXCR on the 5' RACE reads; one entry per CDR3 protein. The sample includes fewer than 25,000 distinct CDR3 sequences, less than 15% of them seen just once. The specimen was PBMCs. Receptors were obtained from an older woman with HTLV-1-associated myelopathy (HAM/TSP).

The V call is TRBV6-5, the J call TRBJ1-2; 7 bases are shared with TRBD1. The CDR3 contains 15 residues. In germline, CDR1 is MNHEY, CDR2 SVGAGI. V lost 5 bases, J lost 1 base, and 7 bases stayed unmatched. DNA for the CDR3: TGTGCCAGCAGTACCAAGGGGGCCGGTAACTATGGCTACACCTTC. Its protein is CASSTKGAGNYGYTF.

In this sample, this clonotype turned up many times. The J gene is TRBJ1-5, the V gene TRBV2, with D perhaps TRBD1 (6 bases). Germline lookup yields CDR1 SNHLY and CDR2 FYNNEI. The ends were cut back, 7 bases at V and 2 bases at J, with 12 bases in the middle. The CDR3 is 14 residues long. The CDR3 region has the DNA TGTGCCAGCACGGGGGCGTGGGGCAATCAGCCCCAGCATTTT. Translation: CASTGAWGNQPQHF.

The chain carries TRBV14 and TRBJ1-1; D call uncertain. Per germline, CDR1 SGHDN and CDR2 FVKESK. The CDR3 covers 16 residues. V gave up 9 bases and J gave up 10 bases, with 30 bases separating them. The DNA of the CDR3 is TGTGCCAGTATCCCGGCCCCTGGAGAATACAGCAACGGAGCTTTCTTT. It yields the protein CASIPAPGEYSNGAFF. The whole variable domain, filled in from reference TRBV14 and TRBJ1-1, reads EAGVTQFPSHSVIEKGQTVTLRCDPISGHDNLYWYRRVMGKEIKFLLHFVKESKQDESGMPNNRFLAERTGGTYSTLKVQPAELEDSGVYFCASIPAPGEYSNGAFFGQGTRLTVV.

This clonotype was recorded many times. The chain joins TRBV10-3 to TRBJ1-6; D gene unclear. Germline CDR1 and CDR2: ENHRY and SYGVKD. The CDR3 is 13 residues long. V shed 0 bases and J shed 9 bases, with 6 bases lying between them. As DNA, the CDR3 is TGTGCCATCAGTGAGTCGGTCGGTTCACCCCTCCACTTT. Translation gives CAISESVGSPLHF.

There are many counts of this clonotype. The V call is TRBV5-1, the J call TRBJ2-2; TRBD2 is a possible D gene (6 bases). Between the trimmed V and J ends, which lost 4 bases and 7 bases, there was a span of 17 bases. CDR3 length: 15 residues. In germline, CDR1 is SGHRS, CDR2 YFSETQ. CDR3 in DNA: TGCGCCAGCAGCCGGCCCCCGTGGGGGGACGGGGAGCTGTTTTTT. Its protein product is CASSRPPWGDGELFF.

In its sample, this clonotype ranks as medium-sized (0.01 to 0.1%). CDR3 coding DNA: TGTGCCAGCAGCTCTGACTTAACAAGCACAGATACGCAGTATTTT. This encodes CASSSDLTSTDTQYF. V is TRBV5-8 and J is TRBJ2-3; D gene ambiguous. CDR1 and CDR2 from the germline V gene are SGHTS and YDEGEE. The V gene lost 3 bases and the J gene lost 0 bases, with 11 bases spanning the gap. The CDR3 has 15 residues.

This clonotype was seen ten or more times. The chain couples TRBV4-2 to TRBJ2-3; D is unresolved. The CDR3 has 14 residues. With 0 bases removed from V and 4 bases from J, the gap between germline ends came to 8 bases. Germline CDR1 LGHNA, CDR2 YNFKEQ. CDR3 sequence (DNA): TGTGCCAGCAGCCAAGACCAGAGGTCAGATACGCAGTATTTT. Encoded protein: CASSQDQRSDTQYF.